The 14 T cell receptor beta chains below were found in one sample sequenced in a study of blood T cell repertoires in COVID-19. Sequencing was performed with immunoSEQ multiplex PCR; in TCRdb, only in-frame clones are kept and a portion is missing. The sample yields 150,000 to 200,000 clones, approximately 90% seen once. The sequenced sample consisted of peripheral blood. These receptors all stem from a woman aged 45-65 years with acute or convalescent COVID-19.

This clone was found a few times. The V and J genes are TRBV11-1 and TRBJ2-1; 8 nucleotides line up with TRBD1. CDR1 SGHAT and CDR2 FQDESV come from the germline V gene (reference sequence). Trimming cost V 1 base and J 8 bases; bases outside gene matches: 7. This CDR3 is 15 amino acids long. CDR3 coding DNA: TGTGCCAGCAGCTTAGTAAGGACAGGGTCCGATGAGCAGTTCTTC. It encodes CASSLVRTGSDEQFF.

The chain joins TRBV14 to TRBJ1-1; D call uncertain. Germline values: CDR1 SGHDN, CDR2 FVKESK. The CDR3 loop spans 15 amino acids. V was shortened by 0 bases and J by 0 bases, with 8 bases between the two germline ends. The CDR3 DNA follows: TGTGCCAGCAGCCAAGACGAGTTCATGAACACTGAAGCTTTCTTT. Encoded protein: CASSQDEFMNTEAFF. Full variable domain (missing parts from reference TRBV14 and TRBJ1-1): EAGVTQFPSHSVIEKGQTVTLRCDPISGHDNLYWYRRVMGKEIKFLLHFVKESKQDESGMPNNRFLAERTGGTYSTLKVQPAELEDSGVYFCASSQDEFMNTEAFFGQGTRLTVV.

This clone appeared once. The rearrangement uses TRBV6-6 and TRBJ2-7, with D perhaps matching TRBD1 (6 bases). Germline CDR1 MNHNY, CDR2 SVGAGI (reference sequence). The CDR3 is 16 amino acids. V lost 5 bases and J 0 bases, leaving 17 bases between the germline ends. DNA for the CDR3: TGTGCCAGCAGTCGACAACAGGGTTGGAGCTCCTACGAGCAGTACTTC. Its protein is CASSRQQGWSSYEQYF.

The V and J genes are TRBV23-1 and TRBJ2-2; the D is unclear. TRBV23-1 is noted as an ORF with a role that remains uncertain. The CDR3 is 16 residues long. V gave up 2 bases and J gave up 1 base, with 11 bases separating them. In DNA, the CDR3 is TGCGCCAGCAGTCAACGGTCCCTTGTGAACACCGGGGAGCTGTTTTTT. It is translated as CASSQRSLVNTGELFF.

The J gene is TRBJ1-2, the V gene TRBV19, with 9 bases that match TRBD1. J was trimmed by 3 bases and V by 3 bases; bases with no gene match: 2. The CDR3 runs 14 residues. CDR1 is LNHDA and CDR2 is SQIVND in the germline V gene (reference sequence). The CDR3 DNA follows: TGTGCCAGTAGTATGACAGGGGGATACTATGGCTACACCTTC. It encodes CASSMTGGYYGYTF.

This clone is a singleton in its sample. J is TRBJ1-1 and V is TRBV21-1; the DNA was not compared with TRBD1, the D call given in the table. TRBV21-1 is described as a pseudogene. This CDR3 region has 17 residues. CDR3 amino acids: CASSSTGTGKMNTEAFF. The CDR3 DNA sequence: TGTGCCAGCAGCAGTACCGGGACAGGGAAGATGAACACTGAAGCTTTCTTT.

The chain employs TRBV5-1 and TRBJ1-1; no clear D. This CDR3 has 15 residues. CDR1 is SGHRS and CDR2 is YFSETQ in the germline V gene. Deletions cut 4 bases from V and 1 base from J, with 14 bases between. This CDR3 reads CASSQEIMGNTEAFF. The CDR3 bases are TGCGCCAGCAGCCAGGAAATCATGGGGAACACTGAAGCTTTCTTT. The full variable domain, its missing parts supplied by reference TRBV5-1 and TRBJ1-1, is KAGVTQTPRYLIKTRGQQVTLSCSPISGHRSVSWYQQTPGQGLQFLFEYFSETQRNKGNFPGRFSGRQFSNSRSEMNVSTLELGDSALYLCASSQEIMGNTEAFFGQGTRLTVV.

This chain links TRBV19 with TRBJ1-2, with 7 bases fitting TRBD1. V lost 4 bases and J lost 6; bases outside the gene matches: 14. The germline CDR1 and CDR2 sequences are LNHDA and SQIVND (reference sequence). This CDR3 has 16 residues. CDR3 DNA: TGTGCCAGTAGTACCCTTCAACCGGGACAGCCAGATGGCTACACCTTC. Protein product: CASSTLQPGQPDGYTF. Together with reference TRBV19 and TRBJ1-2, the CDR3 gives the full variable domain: DGGITQSPKYLFRKEGQNVTLSCEQNLNHDAMYWYRQDPGQGLRLIYYSQIVNDFQKGDIAEGYSVSREKKESFPLTVTSAQKNPTAFYLCASSTLQPGQPDGYTFGSGTRLTVV.

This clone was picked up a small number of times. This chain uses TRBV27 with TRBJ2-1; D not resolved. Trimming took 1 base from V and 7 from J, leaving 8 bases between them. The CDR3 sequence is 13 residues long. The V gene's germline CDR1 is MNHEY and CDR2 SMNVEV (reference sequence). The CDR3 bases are TGTGCCAGCAGTTTATTCGAGGTTAATGAGCAGTTCTTC. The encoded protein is CASSLFEVNEQFF.

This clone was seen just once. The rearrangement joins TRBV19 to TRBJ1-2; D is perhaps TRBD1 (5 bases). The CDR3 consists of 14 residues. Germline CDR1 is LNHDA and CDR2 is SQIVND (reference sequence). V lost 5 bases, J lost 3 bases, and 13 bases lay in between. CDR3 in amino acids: CASSPQTDYYGYTF. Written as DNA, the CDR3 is TGTGCCAGTAGTCCCCAGACAGACTACTATGGCTACACCTTC. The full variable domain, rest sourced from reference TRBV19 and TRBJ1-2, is DGGITQSPKYLFRKEGQNVTLSCEQNLNHDAMYWYRQDPGQGLRLIYYSQIVNDFQKGDIAEGYSVSREKKESFPLTVTSAQKNPTAFYLCASSPQTDYYGYTFGSGTRLTVV.

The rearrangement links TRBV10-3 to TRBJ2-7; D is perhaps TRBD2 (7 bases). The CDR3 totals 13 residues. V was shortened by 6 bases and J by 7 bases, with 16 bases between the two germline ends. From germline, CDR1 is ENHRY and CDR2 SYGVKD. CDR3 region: CAIRGGGSGEQYF. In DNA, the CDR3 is TGTGCCATCAGGGGAGGGGGATCGGGAGAGCAGTACTTC.

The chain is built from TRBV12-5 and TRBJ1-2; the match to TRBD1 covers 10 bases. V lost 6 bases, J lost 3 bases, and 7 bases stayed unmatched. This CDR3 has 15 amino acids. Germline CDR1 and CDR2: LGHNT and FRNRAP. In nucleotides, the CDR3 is TGTGCTAGTGGGGGGGACAGGGGCAGCCACTATGGCTACACCTTC. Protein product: CASGGDRGSHYGYTF. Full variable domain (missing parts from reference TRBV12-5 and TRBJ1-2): DARVTQTPRHKVTEMGQEVTMRCQPILGHNTVFWYRQTMMQGLELLAYFRNRAPLDDSGMPKDRFSAEMPDATLATLKIQPSEPRDSAVYFCASGGDRGSHYGYTFGSGTRLTVV.

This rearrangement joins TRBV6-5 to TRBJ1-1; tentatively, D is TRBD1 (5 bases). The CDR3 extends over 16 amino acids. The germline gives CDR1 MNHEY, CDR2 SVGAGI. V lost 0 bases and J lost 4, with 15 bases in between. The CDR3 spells CASSYSADRGTTEAFF. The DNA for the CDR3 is TGTGCCAGCAGTTACTCGGCCGACCGGGGGACCACTGAAGCTTTCTTT.

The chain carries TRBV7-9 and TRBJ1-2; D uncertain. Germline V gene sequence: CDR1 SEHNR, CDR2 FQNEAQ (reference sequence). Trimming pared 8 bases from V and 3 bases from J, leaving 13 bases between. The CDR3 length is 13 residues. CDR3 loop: CASLESEDYGYTF. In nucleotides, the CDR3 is TGTGCCAGCCTGGAGAGCGAGGACTATGGCTACACCTTC.